This is a list of T cell receptor beta chains from one sample in a study of blood T cells in healthy people across ages. One entry per CDR3 protein results from TCRdb running MiXCR on the 5' RACE reads. The profile covers 800,000 to 950,000 distinct CDR3 sequences, with about 48% appearing a single time and over 10% taken by the ten largest. Source material: blood. The origin of the receptors is a man younger than 40 in good health. The CDR3 runs from the conserved cysteine through the conserved F or W.

v_call	cdr3_aa
TRBV29-1	CSVEVSGNEQFF
TRBV27	CASSPMMDRVSNEQFF
TRBV29-1	CSPIYRGEGQETQYF
TRBV5-6	CASSLAEDRGDQPQHF
TRBV6-5	CASSYSRGDQETQYF
TRBV28	CASSLRAGVLSYEQYF
TRBV10-3	CAITETGVSSGNTIYF
TRBV5-1	CASSSGASRTNEKLFF
TRBV7-2	CASSAGLDVNEQFF
TRBV5-1	CASSLGGGSYDEQFF
TRBV7-2	CASSLGGGEQYF
TRBV7-2	CASREDATYEQYF
TRBV4-1	CASSQVRGKRTDTQYF
TRBV20-1	CSARVGLAGGFSYNEQFF
TRBV11-2	CASSLVTGAEGYTF
TRBV7-2	CASSLHRGGTGELFF
TRBV27	CASSFRSGYGYTF
TRBV4-2	CASSRQVPSGASYEQFF
TRBV12-3/TRBV12-4	CASSKRREGADTQYF
TRBV4-3	CASSQGTGEDDEQFF
TRBV27	CARRGQSYNEQFF
TRBV5-1	CASSLSSTGNTGELFF
TRBV9	CASSYGGLPRTDTQYF
TRBV9	CASSVVGASYSDTQYF
TRBV11-2	CASSLSPLVYEQYF
TRBV7-9	CASIGQGPGSPLHF
TRBV7-3	CASSFQGGADTQYF
TRBV28	CASTRGHTQYF
TRBV20-1	CSARITRTPVGEQFF
TRBV27	CASSLSGANEKLFF
TRBV20-1	CSALRTSGDSYEQYF
TRBV2	CATTGEGSTEAFF
TRBV6-5	CATSGGGMDAQYF
TRBV7-2	CASSLTGLRADTQYF
TRBV24-1	CATRLGETQYF
TRBV29-1	CSVVPGAYGYTF
TRBV5-1	CASSLGGDYGYTF
TRBV12-3/TRBV12-4	CASGEWAKETQYF
TRBV7-8	CASSLPPVMTSGYEQYF
TRBV27	CASSGTAGTTAFF
TRBV29-1	CSVWTGYGYTF
TRBV20-1	CSAQGGGDYGYTF
TRBV7-2	CASSSWGGALDTQYF